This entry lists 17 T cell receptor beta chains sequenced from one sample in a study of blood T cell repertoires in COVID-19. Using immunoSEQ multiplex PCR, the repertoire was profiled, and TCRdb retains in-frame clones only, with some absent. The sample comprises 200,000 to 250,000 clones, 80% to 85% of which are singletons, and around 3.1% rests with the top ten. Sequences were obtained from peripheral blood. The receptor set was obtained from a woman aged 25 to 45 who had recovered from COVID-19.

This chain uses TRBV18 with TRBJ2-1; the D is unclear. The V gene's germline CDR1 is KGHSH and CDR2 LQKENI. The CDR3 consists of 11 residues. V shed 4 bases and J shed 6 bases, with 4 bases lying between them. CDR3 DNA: TGTGCCAGCTCACGGAGCAATGAGCAGTTCTTC. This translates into CASSRSNEQFF.

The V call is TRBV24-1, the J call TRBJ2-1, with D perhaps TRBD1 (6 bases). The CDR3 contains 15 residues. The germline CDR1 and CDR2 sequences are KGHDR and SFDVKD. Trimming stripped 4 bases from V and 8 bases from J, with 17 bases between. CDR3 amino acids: CATSDMDSLRHEQFF. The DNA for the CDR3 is TGTGCCACCAGTGACATGGACAGTCTTAGACATGAGCAGTTCTTC.

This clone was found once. The chain's CDR3 is CAWKYSGGNTIYF. The CDR3, as DNA: TGTGCCTGGAAATACTCGGGTGGAAACACCATATATTTT. The chain couples TRBV30 to TRBJ1-3, with D unclear. There are 13 residues in the CDR3. V was pared by 4 bases and J by 3 bases, with 10 bases between. The germline V gene has CDR1 GTSNPN and CDR2 SVGIG (reference sequence). Complete variable domain (other parts from reference TRBV30 and TRBJ1-3): SQTIHQWPATLVQPVGSPLSLECTVEGTSNPNLYWYRQAAGRGLQLLFYSVGIGQISSEVPQNLSASRPQDRQFILSSKKLLLSDSGFYLCAWKYSGGNTIYFGEGSWLTVV.

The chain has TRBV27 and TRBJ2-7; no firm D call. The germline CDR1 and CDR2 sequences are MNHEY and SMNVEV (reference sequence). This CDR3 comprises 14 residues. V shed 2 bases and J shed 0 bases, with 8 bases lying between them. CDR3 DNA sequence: TGTGCCAGCAGTTTAACAGTCCTCTCCTACGAGCAGTACTTC. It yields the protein CASSLTVLSYEQYF.

The CDR3: CASRSVGGNYGYTF. The DNA of the CDR3 is TGTGCCAGCAGGTCCGTCGGGGGAAACTATGGCTACACCTTC. The rearrangement links TRBV27 to TRBJ1-2; TRBD1 might be the D (5 bases). The CDR3 extends over 14 amino acids. The ends were cut back, 6 bases at V and 2 bases at J, with 13 bases in the middle. Per germline, CDR1 MNHEY and CDR2 SMNVEV (reference sequence).

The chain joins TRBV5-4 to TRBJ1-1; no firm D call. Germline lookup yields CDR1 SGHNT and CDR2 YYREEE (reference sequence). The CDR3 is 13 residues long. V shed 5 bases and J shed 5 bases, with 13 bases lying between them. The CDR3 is CASSIGVGTEAFF. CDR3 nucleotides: TGTGCCAGCAGTATCGGAGTGGGTACTGAAGCTTTCTTT.

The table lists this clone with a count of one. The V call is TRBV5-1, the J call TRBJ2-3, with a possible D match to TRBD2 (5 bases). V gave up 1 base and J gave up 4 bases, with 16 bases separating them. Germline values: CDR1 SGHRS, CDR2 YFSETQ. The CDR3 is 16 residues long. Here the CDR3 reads CASSLWRKGQADTQYF. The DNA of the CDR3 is TGCGCCAGCAGCTTGTGGAGGAAAGGTCAGGCAGATACGCAGTATTTT.

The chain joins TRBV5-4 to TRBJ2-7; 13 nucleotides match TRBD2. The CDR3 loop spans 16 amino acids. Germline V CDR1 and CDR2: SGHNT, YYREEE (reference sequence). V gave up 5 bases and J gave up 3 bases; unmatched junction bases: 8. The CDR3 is CASSSGLAGVVYEQYF. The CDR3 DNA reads TGTGCCAGCAGTTCCGGACTAGCGGGAGTGGTCTACGAGCAGTACTTC.

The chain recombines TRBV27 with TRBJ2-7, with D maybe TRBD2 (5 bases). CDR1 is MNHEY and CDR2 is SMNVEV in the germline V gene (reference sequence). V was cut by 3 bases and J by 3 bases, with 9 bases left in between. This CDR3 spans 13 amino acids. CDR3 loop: CASSLTGNYEQYF. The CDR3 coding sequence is TGTGCCAGCAGTTTGACCGGGAACTACGAGCAGTACTTC.

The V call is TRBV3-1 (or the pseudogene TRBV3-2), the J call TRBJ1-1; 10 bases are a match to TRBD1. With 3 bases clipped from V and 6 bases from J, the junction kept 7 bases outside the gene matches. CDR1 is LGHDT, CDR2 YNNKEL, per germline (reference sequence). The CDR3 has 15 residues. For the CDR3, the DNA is TGTGCCAGCAGCCACAAAGGGACAGGGGCAGCTGAAGCTTTCTTT. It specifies CASSHKGTGAAEAFF.

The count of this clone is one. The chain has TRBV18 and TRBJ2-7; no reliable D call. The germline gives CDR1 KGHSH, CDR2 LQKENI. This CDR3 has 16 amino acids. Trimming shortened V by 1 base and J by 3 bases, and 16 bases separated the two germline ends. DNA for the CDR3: TGTGCCAGCTCACCACTTTCCGCTACGCTTCACTACGAGCAGTACTTC. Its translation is CASSPLSATLHYEQYF.

The CDR3 region is CASSNLQGALRALGNTIYF. In nucleotides, the CDR3 is TGTGCCAGCAGCAATTTGCAGGGGGCATTACGGGCCCTAGGAAACACCATATATTTT. The chain is built from TRBV21-1 and TRBJ1-3; the table names TRBD1, a call not compared with the DNA. TRBV21-1 is a pseudogene segment. This CDR3 has 19 residues.

CDR3 bases: TGTGCCAGTAGTATTGACGGCGGGAGCTCAGATACGCAGTATTTT. Protein sequence: CASSIDGGSSDTQYF. This chain uses TRBV19 with TRBJ2-3, with 7 bases matching TRBD2. After removal of 3 bases from V and 4 bases from J, the junction contained 7 bases not matched to a gene. This CDR3 region has 15 residues. Germline CDR1 reads LNHDA; CDR2 reads SQIVND (reference sequence).

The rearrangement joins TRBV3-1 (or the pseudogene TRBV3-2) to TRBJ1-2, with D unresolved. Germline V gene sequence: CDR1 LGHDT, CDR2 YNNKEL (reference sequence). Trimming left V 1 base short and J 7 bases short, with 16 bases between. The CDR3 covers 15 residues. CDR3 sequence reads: CASSQGFFIPGGYTF. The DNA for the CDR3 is TGTGCCAGCAGCCAAGGATTTTTCATCCCCGGTGGCTACACCTTC.

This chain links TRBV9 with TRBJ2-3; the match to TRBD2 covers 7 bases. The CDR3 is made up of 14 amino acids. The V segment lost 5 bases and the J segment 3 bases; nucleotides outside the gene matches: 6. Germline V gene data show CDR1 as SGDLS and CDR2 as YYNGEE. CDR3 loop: CASREREGTDTQYF. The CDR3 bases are TGTGCCAGCAGGGAGCGGGAAGGGACAGATACGCAGTATTTT. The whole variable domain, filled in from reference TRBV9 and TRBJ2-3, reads DSGVTQTPKHLITATGQRVTLRCSPRSGDLSVYWYQQSLDQGLQFLIQYYNGEERAKGNILERFSAQQFPDLHSELNLSSLELGDSALYFCASREREGTDTQYFGPGTRLTVL.

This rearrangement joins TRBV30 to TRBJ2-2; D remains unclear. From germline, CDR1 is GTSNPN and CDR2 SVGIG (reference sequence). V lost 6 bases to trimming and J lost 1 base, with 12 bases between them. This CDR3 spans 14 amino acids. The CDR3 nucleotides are TGTGCCTGCCCTGAGGCCTGGAACACCGGGGAGCTGTTTTTT. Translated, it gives CACPEAWNTGELFF.

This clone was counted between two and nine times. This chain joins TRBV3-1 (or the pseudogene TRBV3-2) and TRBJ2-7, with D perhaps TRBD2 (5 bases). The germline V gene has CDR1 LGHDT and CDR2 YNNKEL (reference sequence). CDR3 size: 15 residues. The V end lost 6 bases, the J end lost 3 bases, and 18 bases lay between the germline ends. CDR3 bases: TGTGCCAGCAGTCTTGTACTAGATTCTTACTACGAGCAGTACTTC. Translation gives CASSLVLDSYYEQYF.